This paragraph reports one TCR beta chain. This specimen belongs to a study of blood T cell repertoires in COVID-19. Study details: There were acute and convalescent COVID-19 samples, and they came from the United States, Italy and Spain. Sources were T cells, B-cell-depleted T cells, or PBMCs; the material itself was cDNA or gDNA.

Using immunoSEQ multiplex PCR, the repertoire was profiled, and TCRdb retains in-frame clones only, with some absent. Of roughly 120,000 clones listed, approximately 70% are singletons. Trimming cost V 2 bases and J 2 bases, with 8 bases left between them. Germline V CDR1 and CDR2: KGHDR, SFDVKD. The CDR3 length is 14 residues. Source material: peripheral blood. The chain combines TRBV24-1 with TRBJ1-1; D is perhaps TRBD1 (5 bases). The sequence derives from a human donor with acute or convalescent COVID-19. The donor label of this sample is uncertain. The DNA of the CDR3 is TGTGCCACCAGTGATTCGGGGGGTAACACTGAAGCTTTCTTT. It yields the protein CATSDSGGNTEAFF.